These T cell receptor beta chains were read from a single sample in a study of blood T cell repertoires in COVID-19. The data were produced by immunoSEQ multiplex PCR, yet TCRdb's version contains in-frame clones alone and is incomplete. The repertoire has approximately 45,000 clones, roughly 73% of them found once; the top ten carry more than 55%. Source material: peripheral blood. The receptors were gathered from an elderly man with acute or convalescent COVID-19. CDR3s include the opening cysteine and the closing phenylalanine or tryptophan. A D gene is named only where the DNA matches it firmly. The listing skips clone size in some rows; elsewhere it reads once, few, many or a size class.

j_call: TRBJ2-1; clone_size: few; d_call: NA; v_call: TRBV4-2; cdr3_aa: CASSQDGVRYNEQFF; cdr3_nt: TGTGCCAGCAGCCAAGACGGAGTGAGGTACAATGAGCAGTTCTTC
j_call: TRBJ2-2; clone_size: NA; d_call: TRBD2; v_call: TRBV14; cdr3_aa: CASGTSWDRELFF; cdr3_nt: TGTGCCAGCGGGACTAGCTGGGACCGGGAGCTGTTTTTT
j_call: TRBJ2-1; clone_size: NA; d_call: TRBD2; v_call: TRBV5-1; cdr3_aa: CASSATSGNSGEQFF; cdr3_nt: TGCGCCAGCAGCGCGACTAGCGGGAATAGCGGTGAGCAGTTCTTC
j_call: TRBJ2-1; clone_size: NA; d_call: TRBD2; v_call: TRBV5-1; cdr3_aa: CASTPIQRAGVGSNEQFF; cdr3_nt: TGCGCCAGCACTCCCATTCAAAGAGCGGGAGTCGGTAGCAATGAGCAGTTCTTC
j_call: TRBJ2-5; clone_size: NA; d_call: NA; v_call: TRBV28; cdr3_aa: CASSTGFLPKETQYF; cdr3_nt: TGTGCCAGCAGCACAGGGTTCCTACCAAAGGAGACCCAGTACTTC
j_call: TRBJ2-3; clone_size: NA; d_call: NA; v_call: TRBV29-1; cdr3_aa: CSVERLLRGTDTQYF; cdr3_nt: TGCAGCGTTGAACGCCTCCTCCGGGGCACAGATACGCAGTATTTT
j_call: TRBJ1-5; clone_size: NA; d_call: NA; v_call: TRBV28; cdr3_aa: CASTPAEGTQPQHF; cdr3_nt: TGTGCCAGCACCCCGGCGGAGGGAACTCAGCCCCAGCATTTT
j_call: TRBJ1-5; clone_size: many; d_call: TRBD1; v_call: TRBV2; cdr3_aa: CASRKTGNSNQPQHF; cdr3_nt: TGTGCCAGCCGGAAGACAGGGAATAGCAATCAGCCCCAGCATTTT
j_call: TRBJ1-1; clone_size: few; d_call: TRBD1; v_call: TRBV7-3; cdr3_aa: CASSLTPGQGEAFF; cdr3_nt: TGTGCCAGCAGCTTAACTCCGGGACAGGGCGAAGCTTTCTTT
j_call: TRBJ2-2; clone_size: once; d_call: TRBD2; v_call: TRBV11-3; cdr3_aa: CASSRLAGGTLFF; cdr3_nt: TGTGCCAGCAGCCGACTAGCGGGAGGGACCCTGTTTTTT
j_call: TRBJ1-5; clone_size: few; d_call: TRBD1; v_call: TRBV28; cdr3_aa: CASSLPGQVPGSPQHF; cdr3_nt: TGTGCCAGCAGTTTACCCGGACAGGTCCCAGGGTCGCCCCAGCATTTT
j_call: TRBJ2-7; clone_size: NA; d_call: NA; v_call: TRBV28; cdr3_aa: CASSLPLASYEQYF; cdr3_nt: TGTGCCAGCAGCCTACCCCTAGCCTCCTACGAGCAGTACTTC
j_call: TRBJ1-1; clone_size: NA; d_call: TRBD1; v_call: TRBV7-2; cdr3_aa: CASSPGQGARNTEAFF; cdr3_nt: TGTGCCAGCAGCCCCGGACAGGGGGCAAGGAACACTGAAGCTTTCTTT
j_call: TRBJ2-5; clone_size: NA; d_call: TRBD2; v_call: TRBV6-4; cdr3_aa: CASSDASGRAGGVQETQYF; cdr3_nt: TGTGCCAGCAGTGACGCTAGCGGGAGGGCCGGGGGCGTTCAAGAGACCCAGTACTTC
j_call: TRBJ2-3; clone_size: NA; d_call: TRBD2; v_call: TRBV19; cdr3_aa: CASSSAIRREVGTQYF; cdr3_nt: TGTGCCAGTAGTTCCGCTATAAGACGGGAGGTCGGTACGCAGTATTTT
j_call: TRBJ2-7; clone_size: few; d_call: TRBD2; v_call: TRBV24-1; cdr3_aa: CATSGLAGDEQYF; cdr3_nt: TGTGCCACCAGTGGGCTAGCGGGAGACGAGCAGTACTTC
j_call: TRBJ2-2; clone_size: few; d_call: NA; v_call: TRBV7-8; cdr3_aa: CASSLAGLNTGELFF; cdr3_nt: TGTGCCAGCAGCTTAGCGGGACTTAACACCGGGGAGCTGTTTTTT
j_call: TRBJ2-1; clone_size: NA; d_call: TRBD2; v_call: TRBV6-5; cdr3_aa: CASSRSGRNNEQFF; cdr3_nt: TGTGCCAGCAGCCGTAGCGGGAGAAACAATGAGCAGTTCTTC
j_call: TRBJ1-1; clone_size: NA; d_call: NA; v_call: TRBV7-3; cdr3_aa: CASSLRPPLQARNTEAFF; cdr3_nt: TGTGCCAGCAGCTTAAGGCCCCCCCTACAGGCTCGGAACACTGAAGCTTTCTTT
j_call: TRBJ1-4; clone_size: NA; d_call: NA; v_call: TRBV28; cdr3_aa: CASSLIRGHEKLFF; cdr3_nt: TGTGCCAGCAGTTTAATCAGGGGACACGAAAAACTGTTTTTT
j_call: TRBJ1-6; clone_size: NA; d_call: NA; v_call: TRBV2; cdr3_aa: CASNGQLDSPLHF; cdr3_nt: TGTGCCAGCAATGGACAGCTTGATTCACCCCTCCACTTT
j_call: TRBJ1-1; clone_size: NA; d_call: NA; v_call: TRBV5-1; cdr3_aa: CASSLAGTNTEAFF; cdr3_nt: TGCGCCAGCAGCTTGGCGGGGACTAACACTGAAGCTTTCTTT
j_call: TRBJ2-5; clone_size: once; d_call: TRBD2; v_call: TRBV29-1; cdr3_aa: CSVDRTSGIQETQYF; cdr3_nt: TGCAGCGTTGATAGGACTAGCGGGATCCAAGAGACCCAGTACTTC
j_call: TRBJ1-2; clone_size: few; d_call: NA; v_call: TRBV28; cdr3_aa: CASSINYGYTF; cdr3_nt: TGTGCCAGCAGCATTAACTATGGCTACACCTTC
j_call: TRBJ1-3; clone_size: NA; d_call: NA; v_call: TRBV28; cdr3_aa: CASSFFSGNTIYF; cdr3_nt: TGTGCCAGCAGTTTCTTCTCTGGAAACACCATATATTTT
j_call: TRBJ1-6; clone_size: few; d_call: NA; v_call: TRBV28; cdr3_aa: CASTGEGWGSPLHF; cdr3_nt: TGTGCCAGCACCGGGGAAGGATGGGGTTCACCCCTCCACTTT
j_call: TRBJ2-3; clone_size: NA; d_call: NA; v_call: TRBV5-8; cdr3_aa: CASSSDRTSTDTQYF; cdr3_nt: TGTGCCAGCAGTTCCGACAGGACTAGCACAGATACGCAGTATTTT
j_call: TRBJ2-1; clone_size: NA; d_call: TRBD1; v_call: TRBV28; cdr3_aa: CASSRRDRGEQFF; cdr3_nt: TGTGCCAGCAGCCGCCGGGACAGGGGTGAGCAGTTCTTC
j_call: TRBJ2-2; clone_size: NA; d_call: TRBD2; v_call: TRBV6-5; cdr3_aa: CATKREAVGELFF; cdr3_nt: TGTGCCACCAAGCGGGAGGCAGTCGGGGAGCTGTTTTTT
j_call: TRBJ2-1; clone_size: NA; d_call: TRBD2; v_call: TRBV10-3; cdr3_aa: CAITRLAGDDEQFF; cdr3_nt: TGTGCCATCACGAGGCTAGCGGGAGATGATGAGCAGTTCTTC
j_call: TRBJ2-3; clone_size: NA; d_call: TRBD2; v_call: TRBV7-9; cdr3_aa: CASSLGLAGGSTDTQYF; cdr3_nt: TGTGCCAGCAGCCTTGGACTAGCGGGAGGTTCCACAGATACGCAGTATTTT
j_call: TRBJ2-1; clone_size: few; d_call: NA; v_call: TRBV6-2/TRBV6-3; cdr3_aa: CASSYPYRGQGLAGGNNEQFF; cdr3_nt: TGTGCCAGCAGTTACCCTTACCGGGGACAGGGGCTAGCGGGAGGCAACAATGAGCAGTTCTTC
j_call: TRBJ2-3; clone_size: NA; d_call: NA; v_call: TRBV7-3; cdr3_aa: CASSLGGPTDTQYF; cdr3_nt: TGTGCCAGCAGCTTAGGCGGTCCCACAGATACGCAGTATTTT
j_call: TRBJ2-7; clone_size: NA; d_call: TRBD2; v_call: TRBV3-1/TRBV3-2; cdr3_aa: CASSQDGDYLYEQYF; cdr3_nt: TGTGCCAGCAGCCAAGACGGGGACTATTTATACGAGCAGTACTTC
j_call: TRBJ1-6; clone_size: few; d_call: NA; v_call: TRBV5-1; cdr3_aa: CASTWDKPYNSPLHF; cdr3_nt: TGCGCCAGCACATGGGACAAGCCCTATAATTCACCCCTCCACTTT
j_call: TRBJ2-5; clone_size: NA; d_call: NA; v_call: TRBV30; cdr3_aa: CAWSRGIQETQYF; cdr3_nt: TGTGCCTGGAGTAGAGGGATCCAAGAGACCCAGTACTTC
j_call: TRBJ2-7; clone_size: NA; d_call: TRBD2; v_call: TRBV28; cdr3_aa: CASSLLAGEGGYEQYF; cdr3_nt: TGTGCCAGCAGTTTACTAGCGGGAGAAGGTGGGTACGAGCAGTACTTC
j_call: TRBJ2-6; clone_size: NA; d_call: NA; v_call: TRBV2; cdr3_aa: CASSPAVGPSSGANVLTF; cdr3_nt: TGTGCCAGCAGCCCCGCCGTGGGCCCCTCTTCTGGGGCCAACGTCCTGACTTTC
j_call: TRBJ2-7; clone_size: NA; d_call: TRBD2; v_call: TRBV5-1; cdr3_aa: CASSTSGSNHEQYF; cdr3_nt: TGCGCCAGCAGTACTAGCGGGAGTAACCACGAGCAGTACTTC
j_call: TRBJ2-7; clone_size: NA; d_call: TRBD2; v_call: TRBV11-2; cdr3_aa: CVSSRLAGTYEQYF; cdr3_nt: TGTGTCAGCAGCCGACTAGCGGGAACTTACGAGCAGTACTTC
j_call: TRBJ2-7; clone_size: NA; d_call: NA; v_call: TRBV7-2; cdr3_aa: CASSTDWRAYEQYF; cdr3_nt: TGTGCCAGCAGCACAGACTGGAGGGCCTACGAGCAGTACTTC
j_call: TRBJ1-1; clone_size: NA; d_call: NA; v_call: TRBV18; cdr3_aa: CASSPLSGNTEAFF; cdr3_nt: TGTGCCAGCTCACCTTTATCGGGGAACACTGAAGCTTTCTTT